This TCR beta chain derives from a study of OX40 agonist ivuxolimab in advanced cancers. Study-wide context: Ivuxolimab, which is an agonistic anti-OX40 (CD134) antibody, was administered to the patients. Those enrolled were roughly 85% male, with a mean age of 60 years and ages from about 20 to 90. General study findings and limits: CD4+ and CD8+ T cells in blood underwent clonal expansion by week 6 at 0.1 to 3.0 mg/kg.

As regards this clone: The antigen is undetermined.

TCRdb's copy holds only in-frame clones and misses some; the assay was immunoSEQ multiplex PCR. In the table there are fewer than 20,000 clones, roughly 74% of which are singletons. This CDR3 has 15 residues. The germline V gene has CDR1 SGHNT and CDR2 YYREEE (reference sequence). V gave up 3 bases and J gave up 2 bases, with 12 bases separating them. This receptor was identified in an adult with an advanced solid tumor such as melanoma, head and neck, liver or kidney cancer. The V gene is TRBV5-4, the J gene TRBJ2-1; D tentatively fits TRBD1 or TRBD2 (5 bases each). Material: CD4+ or CD8+ T cells sorted from blood, obtained in a trial of the OX40 agonist ivuxolimab. In DNA form, the CDR3 reads TGTGCCAGCAGCTGGGGGAGCGAAACCTACAATGAGCAGTTCTTC. It is translated as CASSWGSETYNEQFF.